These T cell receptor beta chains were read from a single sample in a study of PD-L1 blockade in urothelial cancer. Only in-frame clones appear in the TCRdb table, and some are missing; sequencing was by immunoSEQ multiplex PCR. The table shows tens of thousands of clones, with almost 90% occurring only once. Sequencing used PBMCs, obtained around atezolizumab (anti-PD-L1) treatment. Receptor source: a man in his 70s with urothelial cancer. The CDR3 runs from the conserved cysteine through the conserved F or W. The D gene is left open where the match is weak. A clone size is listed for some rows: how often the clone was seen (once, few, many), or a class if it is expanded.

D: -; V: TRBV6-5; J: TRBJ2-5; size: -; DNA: TGTGCCAGCACCACGCGACAGGGGAGGGAAGAGACCCAGTACTTC; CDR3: CASTTRQGREETQYF
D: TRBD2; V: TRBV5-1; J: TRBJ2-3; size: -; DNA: TGCGCCAGCACAAGAGCTAGCGGGAACACAGATACGCAGTATTTT; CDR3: CASTRASGNTDTQYF
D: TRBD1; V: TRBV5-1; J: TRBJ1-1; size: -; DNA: TGCGCCAGCACCAGGACAGGGGGCCCGGGTAACACTGAAGCTTTCTTT; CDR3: CASTRTGGPGNTEAFF
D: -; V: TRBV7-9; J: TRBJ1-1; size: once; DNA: TGTGCCAGCAGCTTACAGGGCCAGAACACTGAAGCTTTCTTT; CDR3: CASSLQGQNTEAFF
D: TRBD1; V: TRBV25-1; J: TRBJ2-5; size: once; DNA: TGTGCCAGCAGTATTGGGGACAGGGCGGGGGAGACCCAGTACTTC; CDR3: CASSIGDRAGETQYF
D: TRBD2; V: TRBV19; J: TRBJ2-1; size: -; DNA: TGTGCCAGTAGTATAGATACTAGCGGACTCAATGAGCAGTTCTTC; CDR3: CASSIDTSGLNEQFF
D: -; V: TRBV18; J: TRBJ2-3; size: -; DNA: TGTGCCAGCTCACTTAATAGCGGTAGCACAGATACGCAGTATTTT; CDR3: CASSLNSGSTDTQYF
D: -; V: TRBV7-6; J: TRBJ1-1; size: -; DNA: TGTGCCAGCAGCTTCGCGGGGGTTGGCACTGAAGCTTTCTTT; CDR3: CASSFAGVGTEAFF
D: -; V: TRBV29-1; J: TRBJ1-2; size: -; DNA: TGCAGCGTTGGACAGTATGGCTACACCTTC; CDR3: CSVGQYGYTF
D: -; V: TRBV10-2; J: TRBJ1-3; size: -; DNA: TGCGCCAGCAGTGAGTCACCGACAGCGTCTGGAAACACCATATATTTT; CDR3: CASSESPTASGNTIYF
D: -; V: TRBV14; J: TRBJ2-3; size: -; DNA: TGTGCCAGCAGCTACACAGATACGCAGTATTTT; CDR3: CASSYTDTQYF
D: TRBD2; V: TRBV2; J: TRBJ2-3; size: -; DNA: TGTGCCAGCAGTGGCGGGACTAGGGGCACAGATACGCAGTATTTT; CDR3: CASSGGTRGTDTQYF
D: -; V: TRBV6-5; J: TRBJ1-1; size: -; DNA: TGTGCCAGCAGTCCGACGGACAGAGGGACTGAAGCTTTCTTT; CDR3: CASSPTDRGTEAFF
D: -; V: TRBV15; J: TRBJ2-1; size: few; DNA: TGTGCCACCAGCAGAGAAGCGAGGGAGCATGAGCAGTTCTTC; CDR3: CATSREAREHEQFF